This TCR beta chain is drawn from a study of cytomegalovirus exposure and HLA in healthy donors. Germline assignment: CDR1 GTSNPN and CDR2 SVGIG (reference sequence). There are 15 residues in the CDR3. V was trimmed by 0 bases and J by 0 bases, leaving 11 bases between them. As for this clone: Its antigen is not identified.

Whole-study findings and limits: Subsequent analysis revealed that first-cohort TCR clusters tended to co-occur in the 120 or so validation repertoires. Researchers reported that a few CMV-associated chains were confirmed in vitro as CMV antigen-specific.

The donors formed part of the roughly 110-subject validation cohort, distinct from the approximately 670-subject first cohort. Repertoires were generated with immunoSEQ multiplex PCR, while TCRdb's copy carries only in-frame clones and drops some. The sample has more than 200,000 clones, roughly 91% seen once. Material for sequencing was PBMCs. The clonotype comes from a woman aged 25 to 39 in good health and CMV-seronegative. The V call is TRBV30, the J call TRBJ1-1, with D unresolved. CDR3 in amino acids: CAWSVVGRLNTEAFF. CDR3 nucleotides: TGTGCCTGGAGTGTTGTAGGACGGCTGAACACTGAAGCTTTCTTT.